This record concerns one TCR beta chain sequence. Produced via immunoSEQ multiplex PCR; TCRdb's table is partial and in-frame only. The sample gives approximately 25,000 clones, around nine tenths of which show up once; more than 7.5% is in the top ten. The data stem from a study of T cell changes during pregnancy in multiple sclerosis. This receptor was identified in a female donor with multiple sclerosis, enrolled in a pregnancy study. Sequences were derived from CD8+ T cells from peripheral blood mononuclear cells, sampled in the second trimester of pregnancy.

The CDR3 region is CASSITQGYGEQYF. The CDR3 bases are TGTGCCAGTAGTATCACCCAGGGATACGGCGAGCAGTACTTC. J is TRBJ2-7 and V is TRBV19; tentative D call: TRBD1 (5 bases). This CDR3 has 14 amino acids. The germline V and J ends were trimmed by 3 bases and 6 bases, with 15 bases remaining between them. Germline V gives CDR1 LNHDA, CDR2 SQIVND (reference sequence).